This T cell receptor beta chain came from a study of OX40 agonist ivuxolimab in advanced cancers. The protocol was immunoSEQ multiplex PCR, while the TCRdb copy is restricted to in-frame clones and leaves out a portion. In the table there are about 110,000 clones, approximately 89% of which are singletons. V was trimmed by 6 bases and J by 3 bases, leaving 21 bases between them. The CDR3 is 16 residues long. Germline CDR1 reads SGHRS; CDR2 reads YFSETQ. The origin of this receptor is an adult with an advanced solid tumor such as melanoma, head and neck, liver or kidney cancer. The rearrangement joins TRBV5-1 to TRBJ2-5; weak D call: TRBD1 (5 bases). The sequencing used CD4+ or CD8+ T cells sorted from blood, collected in a trial of the OX40 agonist ivuxolimab. CDR3 in amino acids: CASNSGDRGPEETQYF. The CDR3 region has the DNA TGCGCCAGCAATTCGGGTGACAGAGGACCCGAAGAGACCCAGTACTTC.